These T cell receptor beta chains were read from a single sample in a study of long-term antiretroviral therapy in people with HIV. Assay used: immunoSEQ multiplex PCR; TCRdb lists only in-frame clones, some missing. The data hold 40,000 to 50,000 clones, with approximately 94% observed a single time. The sample here was unsorted PBMCs, taken 9 to 9.5 years after starting antiretroviral therapy. Receptor source: a man in his thirties or forties with HIV. Both conserved end residues are part of each CDR3. D genes are given only for firm matches. Size is stated for part of the rows, as once, few or many counts, or as a class when the clone is expanded.

cdr3_aa cdr3_nt clone_size v_call d_call j_call
CASSPDTYGYTF TGTGCCAGCAGCCCCGACACCTATGGCTACACCTTC . TRBV7-9 . TRBJ1-2
CAISDSELNYGYTF TGTGCCATCAGTGACTCGGAGCTTAACTATGGCTACACCTTC once TRBV10-3 . TRBJ1-2
CASSLGLAEAGEQFF TGTGCTAGCAGCTTGGGACTAGCGGAGGCCGGTGAGCAGTTCTTC . TRBV7-7 TRBD2 TRBJ2-1
CASSGTYSNQPQHF TGTGCCAGCAGCGGAACTTATAGCAATCAGCCCCAGCATTTT . TRBV7-9 . TRBJ1-5
CASSESHGSPYSPLHF TGTGCCAGCAGTGAGTCTCACGGGAGTCCTTATTCACCCCTCCACTTT . TRBV2 . TRBJ1-6
CAISESGQGHTEAFF TGTGCCATCAGTGAGTCGGGGCAGGGACACACTGAAGCTTTCTTT . TRBV10-3 . TRBJ1-1
CASSSGLNTEAFF TGTGCCAGCAGCTCAGGACTGAACACTGAAGCTTTCTTT . TRBV5-6 . TRBJ1-1
CASSERQFFTQNIQYF TGTGCCAGCAGTGAAAGACAATTCTTCACCCAAAACATTCAGTACTTC . TRBV6-1 . TRBJ2-4
CASSFRQGINQPQHF TGTGCCAGCAGTTTCCGACAGGGAATTAATCAGCCCCAGCATTTT . TRBV27 TRBD1 TRBJ1-5
CASSIVGVGNQPQHF TGTGCCAGTAGTATAGTTGGAGTTGGGAATCAGCCCCAGCATTTT . TRBV19 . TRBJ1-5
CATTLPGEPQHF TGTGCCACCACTCTCCCAGGGGAGCCCCAGCATTTT . TRBV19 . TRBJ1-5
CAIRGDRENQPQHF TGTGCCATCAGGGGGGACAGGGAGAATCAGCCCCAGCATTTT . TRBV10-3 TRBD1 TRBJ1-5
CASGWDGEGVQETQYF TGTGCCAGCGGGTGGGATGGGGAGGGGGTACAAGAGACCCAGTACTTC . TRBV28 . TRBJ2-5
CASSMTVYETGANVLTF TGTGCCAGTAGTATGACAGTCTATGAGACTGGGGCCAACGTCCTGACTTTC . TRBV19 . TRBJ2-6
CASSFGGGLDGYTF TGCGCCAGCAGCTTTGGTGGGGGGCTTGATGGCTACACCTTC . TRBV5-1 . TRBJ1-2
CASSKITGSNTGELFF TGTGCCAGCAGCAAAATAACCGGCTCGAACACCGGGGAGCTGTTTTTT once TRBV11-3 . TRBJ2-2